A selection of T cell receptor beta chains follows, all from one sample in a study of monozygotic twins with inflammatory bowel disease. Reprocessing the 5' RACE reads, TCRdb reports a single entry for every CDR3 protein and omits DNA. This repertoire includes 350,000 to 550,000 distinct CDR3 sequences. Material for sequencing was blood. The origin of the receptors is a human donor with ulcerative colitis or Crohn's disease, or a healthy co-twin of an affected twin (not recorded which). The CDR3 runs from the conserved cysteine through the conserved F or W.

CDR3 protein: CASSGSHEQNF
J gene: TRBJ2-7
V gene: TRBV7-9

CDR3 protein: CASSQGQLKTYEQYF
J gene: TRBJ2-7
V gene: TRBV3-1

CDR3 protein: CASSELPSYGYTF
J gene: TRBJ1-2
V gene: TRBV6-1

CDR3 protein: CASSQDIAGGLDTQYF
J gene: TRBJ2-3
V gene: TRBV4-1

CDR3 protein: CASIGVGGAYNEQFF
J gene: TRBJ2-1
V gene: TRBV27

CDR3 protein: CASRLVGGDEQFF
J gene: TRBJ2-1
V gene: TRBV2

CDR3 protein: CASSLAVIGGAEPLHF
J gene: TRBJ1-6
V gene: TRBV5-5

CDR3 protein: CASSAQTGDTGELFF
J gene: TRBJ2-2
V gene: TRBV5-4

CDR3 protein: CSATKGLSNEQFF
J gene: TRBJ2-1
V gene: TRBV20-1

CDR3 protein: CASSPGDRGSNTEAFF
J gene: TRBJ1-1
V gene: TRBV5-6

CDR3 protein: CSVERAGRETQYF
J gene: TRBJ2-5
V gene: TRBV29-1

CDR3 protein: CASRPRTGRTGELFF
J gene: TRBJ2-2
V gene: TRBV5-1

CDR3 protein: CSVAEVSYEQYF
J gene: TRBJ2-7
V gene: TRBV29-1

CDR3 protein: CSAGLPGQPQHF
J gene: TRBJ1-5
V gene: TRBV20-1

CDR3 protein: CASRKLVQGGTQYF
J gene: TRBJ2-3
V gene: TRBV2

CDR3 protein: CAWAVKSGGVTQYF
J gene: TRBJ2-3
V gene: TRBV30

CDR3 protein: CASSWGYRELHF
J gene: TRBJ1-6
V gene: TRBV5-5

CDR3 protein: CASIPRESTGELFF
J gene: TRBJ2-2
V gene: TRBV12-3/TRBV12-4

CDR3 protein: CASSFHPRGPGQETQYF
J gene: TRBJ2-5
V gene: TRBV11-2

CDR3 protein: CASSSRTWNTGELFF
J gene: TRBJ2-2
V gene: TRBV5-1

CDR3 protein: CASSGSGEQYF
J gene: TRBJ2-7
V gene: TRBV5-6

CDR3 protein: CSARDRDRINQPQHF
J gene: TRBJ1-5
V gene: TRBV20-1

CDR3 protein: CASSPSPDSPNEQFF
J gene: TRBJ2-1
V gene: TRBV7-2

CDR3 protein: CASSRPGQGAAGELFF
J gene: TRBJ2-2
V gene: TRBV7-9

CDR3 protein: CASSPGLFYEQYF
J gene: TRBJ2-7
V gene: TRBV5-1

CDR3 protein: CAIGTADTQYF
J gene: TRBJ2-3
V gene: TRBV10-3

CDR3 protein: CAWTPGPTNTEAFF
J gene: TRBJ1-1
V gene: TRBV30

CDR3 protein: CASSWTTGLSNSPLHF
J gene: TRBJ1-6
V gene: TRBV7-8

CDR3 protein: CASSPGTGVALDGYTF
J gene: TRBJ1-2
V gene: TRBV4-1

CDR3 protein: CAISAGEKLFF
J gene: TRBJ1-4
V gene: TRBV10-3

CDR3 protein: CASNTGGNQPQHF
J gene: TRBJ1-5
V gene: TRBV7-9

CDR3 protein: CAWTRGTNTGELFF
J gene: TRBJ2-2
V gene: TRBV30

CDR3 protein: CASSKFGVVHSSGANVLTF
J gene: TRBJ2-6
V gene: TRBV27

CDR3 protein: CAIRDRAYEQYF
J gene: TRBJ2-7
V gene: TRBV10-3

CDR3 protein: CASSQARDRENEQFF
J gene: TRBJ2-1
V gene: TRBV4-3

CDR3 protein: CASSYASRGSRTDTQYF
J gene: TRBJ2-3
V gene: TRBV6-2/TRBV6-3

CDR3 protein: CAISESAGVRSLDEQYF
J gene: TRBJ2-7
V gene: TRBV10-3

CDR3 protein: CASSLSFTGELFF
J gene: TRBJ2-2
V gene: TRBV18

CDR3 protein: CASSFGQGIGYTF
J gene: TRBJ1-2
V gene: TRBV12-3/TRBV12-4

CDR3 protein: CASSMTVPGRTEAFF
J gene: TRBJ1-1
V gene: TRBV28